This T cell receptor beta chain comes out of a study of blood T cell repertoires in COVID-19. On the study more broadly: Sites across the United States, Italy and Spain contributed samples from acute and convalescent COVID-19. T cells, B-cell-depleted T cells, or PBMCs provided the cDNA or gDNA that served as material.

Under the authors' procedure: Reference gene primer amplification yielded estimated nucleated cell counts. The method was immunoSEQ multiplex PCR; TCRdb's version includes in-frame clones alone and lacks a portion of them. The V and J calls and the clone size are those of that table, but D and trimming were determined from the DNA. The data contain roughly 670,000 clones, 85% to 90% of them singletons. The CDR3 has 14 residues. Trimming took 0 bases from V and 0 from J, leaving 5 bases between them. CDR1 and CDR2 (germline): SEHNR, FQNEAQ (reference sequence). V and J are TRBV7-9 and TRBJ1-1, with D unclear. The sequence was collected from a woman in her late teens or twenties with acute or convalescent COVID-19. The specimen sequenced was peripheral blood. The CDR3 sequence is CASSLAVVNTEAFF. The DNA for the CDR3 is TGTGCCAGCAGCTTAGCGGTAGTGAACACTGAAGCTTTCTTT.